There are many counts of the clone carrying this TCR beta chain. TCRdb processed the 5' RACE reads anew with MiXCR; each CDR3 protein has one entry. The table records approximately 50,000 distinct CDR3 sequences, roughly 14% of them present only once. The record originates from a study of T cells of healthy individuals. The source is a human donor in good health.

The CDR3 DNA reads as TGTGCCTGGAGTTCCCCCTTCGCAGGGGGGGGGAACACTGAAGCTTTCTTT. Translation: CAWSSPFAGGGNTEAFF. The V and J genes are TRBV30 and TRBJ1-1; 7 bases align to TRBD1. Germline CDR1 reads GTSNPN; CDR2 reads SVGIG (reference sequence). V shed 2 bases, J shed 1 base, and the junction held 13 bases outside the gene matches. The CDR3 runs to 17 residues.